The 2 T cell receptor beta chains listed next were all sequenced from one sample in a study of regulatory T cells in long-lasting Graves disease. To make TCR beta libraries, researchers used iRepertoire HTBI primers and Arm-PCR of CDR3 regions. TCRdb reprocessed the multiplex PCR reads with MiXCR, giving one entry per CDR3 protein. The sample has roughly 430,000 distinct CDR3 sequences; approximately 16% are singletons. Time point: newly diagnosed GD, antithyroid drugs for less than 3 months. Making the TCR library involved RNA that had been extracted from PBMCs. These sequences were also reported in another study, on T cells in Graves' hyperthyroidism and ophthalmopathy.

Sample: peripheral blood mononuclear cells (PBMCs), taken at new diagnosis, from a patient treated with antithyroid drugs. Receptor source: a woman aged 30 to 39 with Graves disease.

The V gene is TRBV4-3, the J gene TRBJ2-3; the D gene is possibly TRBD1 (5 bases). The CDR3 sequence is 18 residues long. The germline V and J ends were trimmed by 0 bases and 2 bases, with 18 bases remaining between them. Germline assignment: CDR1 LGHNA and CDR2 YSLEER. Here the CDR3 DNA reads TGCGCCAGCAGCCAAGATCTTAGTCTGCAGGGTGCCACAGATACGCAGTATTTT. Translation: CASSQDLSLQGATDTQYF.

Remarks on this clonotype: A much larger clone lies one base from this, so it may be a read error. The genes are TRBV7-9 and TRBJ2-7, with 11 bases lining up with TRBD1. Losses at the gene ends were 3 bases for V and 5 bases for J; bases not matched to a gene: 9. The length of the CDR3 is 16 residues. Germline-derived CDR1 and CDR2 are SEHNR and FQNEAQ (reference sequence). This CDR3 is CASSFRTGGLLDEQYF. The CDR3 DNA follows: TGTGCCAGCAGCTTCCGGACAGGGGGCCTCCTAGACGAGCAGTACTTC. The full variable domain, with the rest looked up from reference TRBV7-9 and TRBJ2-7, is DTGVSQNPRHKITKRGQNVTFRCDPISEHNRLYWYRQTLGQGPEFLTYFQNEAQLEKSRLLSDRFSAERPKGSFSTLEIQRTEQGDSAMYLCASSFRTGGLLDEQYFGPGTRLTVT.